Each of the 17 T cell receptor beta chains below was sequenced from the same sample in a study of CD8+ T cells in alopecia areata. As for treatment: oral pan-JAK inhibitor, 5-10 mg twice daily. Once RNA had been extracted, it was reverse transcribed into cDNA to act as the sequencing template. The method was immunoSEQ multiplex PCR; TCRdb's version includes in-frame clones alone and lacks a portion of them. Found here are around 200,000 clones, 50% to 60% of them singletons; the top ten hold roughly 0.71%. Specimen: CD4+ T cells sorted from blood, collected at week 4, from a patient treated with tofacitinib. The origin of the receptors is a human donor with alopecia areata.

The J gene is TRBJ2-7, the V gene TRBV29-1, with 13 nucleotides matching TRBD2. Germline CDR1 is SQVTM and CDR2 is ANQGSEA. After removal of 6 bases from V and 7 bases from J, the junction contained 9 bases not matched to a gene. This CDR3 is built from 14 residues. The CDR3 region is CSVRLGLAGEEQYF. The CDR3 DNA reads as TGCAGCGTCAGACTCGGACTAGCGGGAGAAGAGCAGTACTTC.

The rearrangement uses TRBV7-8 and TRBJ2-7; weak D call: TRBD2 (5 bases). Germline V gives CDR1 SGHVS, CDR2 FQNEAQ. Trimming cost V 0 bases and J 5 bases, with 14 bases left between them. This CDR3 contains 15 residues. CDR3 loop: CASSLARGIGHEQYF. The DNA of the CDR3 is TGTGCCAGCAGCTTAGCAAGAGGGATTGGCCACGAGCAGTACTTC.

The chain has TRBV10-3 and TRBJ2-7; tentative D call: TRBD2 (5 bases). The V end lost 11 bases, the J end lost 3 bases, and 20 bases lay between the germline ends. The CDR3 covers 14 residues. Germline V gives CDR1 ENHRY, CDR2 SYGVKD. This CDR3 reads CASSPGLVFYEQYF. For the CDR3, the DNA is TGTGCCTCCTCTCCCGGACTCGTATTCTACGAGCAGTACTTC.

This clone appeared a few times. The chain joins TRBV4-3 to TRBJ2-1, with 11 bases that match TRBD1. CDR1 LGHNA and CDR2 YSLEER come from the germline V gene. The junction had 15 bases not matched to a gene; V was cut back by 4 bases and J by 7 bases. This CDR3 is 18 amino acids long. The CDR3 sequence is CASSRRLRGQGVGNEQFF. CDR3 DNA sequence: TGCGCCAGCAGCCGCCGGTTGAGGGGACAGGGGGTCGGTAATGAGCAGTTCTTC.

The chain's CDR3 is CAWGARQGTDEQFF. The CDR3 nucleotides read TGTGCCTGGGGTGCTCGGCAGGGGACCGATGAGCAGTTCTTC. The chain uses TRBV30 and TRBJ2-1, with D tentatively TRBD1 (6 bases). Trimming cost V 5 bases and J 8 bases, with 19 bases left between them. The CDR3 loop spans 14 amino acids. Germline V gene data show CDR1 as GTSNPN and CDR2 as SVGIG (reference sequence).

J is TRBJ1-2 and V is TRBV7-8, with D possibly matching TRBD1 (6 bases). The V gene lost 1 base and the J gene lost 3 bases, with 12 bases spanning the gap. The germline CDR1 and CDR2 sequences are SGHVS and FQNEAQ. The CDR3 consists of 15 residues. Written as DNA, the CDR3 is TGTGCCAGCAGCTTAGGGCACAGGGAGGACTATGGCTACACCTTC. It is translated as CASSLGHREDYGYTF.

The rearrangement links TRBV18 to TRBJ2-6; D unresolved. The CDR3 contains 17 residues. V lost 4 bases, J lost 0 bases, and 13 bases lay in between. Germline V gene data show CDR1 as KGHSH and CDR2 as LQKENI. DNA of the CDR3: TGTGCCAGCTCACAGGCAGGAATCCACTCTGGGGCCAACGTCCTGACTTTC. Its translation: CASSQAGIHSGANVLTF.

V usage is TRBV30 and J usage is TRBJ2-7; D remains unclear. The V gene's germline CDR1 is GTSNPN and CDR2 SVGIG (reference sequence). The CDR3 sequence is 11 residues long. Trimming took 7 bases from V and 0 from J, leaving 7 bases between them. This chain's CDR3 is CAYQISYEQYF. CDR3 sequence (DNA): TGTGCCTACCAGATCTCCTACGAGCAGTACTTC.

CDR3 nucleotide sequence: TGTGCCTGGAACCCCGGGACAGGGGGCTACTACGAGCAGTACTTC. This encodes CAWNPGTGGYYEQYF. V gene TRBV30 combines with J gene TRBJ2-7; 12 bases map to TRBD1. Germline assignment: CDR1 GTSNPN and CDR2 SVGIG (reference sequence). The CDR3 is 15 amino acids. The J segment lost 3 bases and the V segment lost 4 bases, leaving 7 bases of the junction unmatched.

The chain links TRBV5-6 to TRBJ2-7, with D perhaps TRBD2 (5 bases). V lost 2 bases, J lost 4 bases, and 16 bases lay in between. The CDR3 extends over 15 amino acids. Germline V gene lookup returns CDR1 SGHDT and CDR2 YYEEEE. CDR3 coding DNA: TGTGCCAGCAGCTTCGGGGTTGGGATGGGTTACGAGCAGTACTTC. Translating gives CASSFGVGMGYEQYF.

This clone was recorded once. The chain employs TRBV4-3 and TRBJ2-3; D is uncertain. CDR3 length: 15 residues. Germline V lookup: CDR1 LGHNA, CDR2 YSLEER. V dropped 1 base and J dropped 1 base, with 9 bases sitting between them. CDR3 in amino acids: CASSQGTTGTDTQYF. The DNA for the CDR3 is TGCGCCAGCAGCCAAGGAACGACCGGCACAGATACGCAGTATTTT.

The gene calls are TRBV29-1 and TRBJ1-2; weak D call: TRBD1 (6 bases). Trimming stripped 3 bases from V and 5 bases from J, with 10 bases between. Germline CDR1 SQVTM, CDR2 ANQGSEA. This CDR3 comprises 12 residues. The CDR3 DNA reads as TGCAGCGTTGACCCAGGGGATTATGGCTACACCTTC. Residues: CSVDPGDYGYTF. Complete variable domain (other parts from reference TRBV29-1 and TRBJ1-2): SAVISQKPSRDICQRGTSLTIQCQVDSQVTMMFWYRQQPGQSLTLIATANQGSEATYESGFVIDKFPISRPNLTFSTLTVSNMSPEDSSIYLCSVDPGDYGYTFGSGTRLTVV.

Here the CDR3 reads CAISDGRFDEQYF. Written as DNA, the CDR3 is TGTGCCATCAGTGACGGGAGGTTCGACGAGCAGTACTTC. The gene calls are TRBV10-3 and TRBJ2-7; 7 nucleotides match TRBD2. J gave up 5 bases and V 3 bases, and 4 bases lay outside the gene matches. The CDR3 has 13 residues. Germline V CDR1 and CDR2: ENHRY, SYGVKD.

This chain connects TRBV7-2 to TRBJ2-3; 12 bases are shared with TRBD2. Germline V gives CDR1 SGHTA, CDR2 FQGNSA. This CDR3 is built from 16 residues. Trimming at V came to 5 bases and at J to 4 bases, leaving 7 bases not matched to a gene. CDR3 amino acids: CASSPRTSGKSDTQYF. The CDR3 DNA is TGTGCCAGCAGCCCCCGGACTAGCGGGAAGTCAGATACGCAGTATTTT. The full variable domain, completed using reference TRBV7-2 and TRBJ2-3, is GAGVSQSPSNKVTEKGKDVELRCDPISGHTALYWYRQSLGQGLEFLIYFQGNSAPDKSGLPSDRFSAERTGGSVSTLTIQRTQQEDSAVYLCASSPRTSGKSDTQYFGPGTRLTVL.

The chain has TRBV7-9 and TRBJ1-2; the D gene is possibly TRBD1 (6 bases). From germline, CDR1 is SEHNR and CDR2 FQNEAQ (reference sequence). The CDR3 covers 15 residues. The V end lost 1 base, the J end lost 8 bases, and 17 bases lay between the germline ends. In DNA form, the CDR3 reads TGTGCCAGCAGCTTAGGGTCGCGGACAGAGGTCGGCTACACCTTC. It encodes CASSLGSRTEVGYTF.

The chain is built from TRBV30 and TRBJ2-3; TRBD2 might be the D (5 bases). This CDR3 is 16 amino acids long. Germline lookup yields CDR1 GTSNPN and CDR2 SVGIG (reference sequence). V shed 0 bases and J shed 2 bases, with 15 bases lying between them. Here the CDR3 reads CAWSVIDYVFTDTQYF. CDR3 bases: TGTGCCTGGAGTGTTATCGACTACGTCTTCACAGATACGCAGTATTTT.

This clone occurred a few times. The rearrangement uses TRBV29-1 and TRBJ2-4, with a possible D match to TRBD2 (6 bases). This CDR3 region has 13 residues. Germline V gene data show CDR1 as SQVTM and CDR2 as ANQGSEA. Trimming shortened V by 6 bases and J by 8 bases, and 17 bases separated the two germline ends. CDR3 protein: CSVAPSGADIQYF. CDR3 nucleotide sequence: TGCAGCGTCGCGCCTTCGGGAGCTGACATTCAGTACTTC.